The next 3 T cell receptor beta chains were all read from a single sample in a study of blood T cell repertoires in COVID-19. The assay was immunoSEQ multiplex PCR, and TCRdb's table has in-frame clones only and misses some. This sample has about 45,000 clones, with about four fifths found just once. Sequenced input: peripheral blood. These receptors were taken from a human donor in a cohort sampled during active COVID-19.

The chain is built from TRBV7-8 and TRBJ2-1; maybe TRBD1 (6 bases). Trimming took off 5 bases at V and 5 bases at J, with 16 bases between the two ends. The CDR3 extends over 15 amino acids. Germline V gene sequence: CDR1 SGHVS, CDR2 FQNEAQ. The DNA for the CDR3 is TGTGCCAGCAGCCGGTCCGGGACACGAAACAATGAGCAGTTCTTC. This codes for CASSRSGTRNNEQFF.

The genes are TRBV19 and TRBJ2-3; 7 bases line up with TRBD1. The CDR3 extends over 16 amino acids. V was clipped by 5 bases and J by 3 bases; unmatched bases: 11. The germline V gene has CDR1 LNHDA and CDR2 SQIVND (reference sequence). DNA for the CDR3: TGTGCCAGTAGTCCCGTCCGGACAGGTTATACAGATACGCAGTATTTT. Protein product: CASSPVRTGYTDTQYF. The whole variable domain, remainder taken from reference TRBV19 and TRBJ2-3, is DGGITQSPKYLFRKEGQNVTLSCEQNLNHDAMYWYRQDPGQGLRLIYYSQIVNDFQKGDIAEGYSVSREKKESFPLTVTSAQKNPTAFYLCASSPVRTGYTDTQYFGPGTRLTVL.

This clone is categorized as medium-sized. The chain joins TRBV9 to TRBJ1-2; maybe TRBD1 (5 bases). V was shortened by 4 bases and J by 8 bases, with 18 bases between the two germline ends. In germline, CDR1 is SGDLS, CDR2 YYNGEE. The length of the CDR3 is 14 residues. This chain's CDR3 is CASSLGETWRGYTF. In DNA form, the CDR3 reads TGTGCCAGCAGCCTAGGGGAGACATGGCGAGGCTACACCTTC.